This T cell receptor (beta chain) was captured in a study of CD8 T cells in ankylosing spondylitis. Study-wide points: Disease-linked clones reportedly showed significant enrichment in matched ankylosing spondylitis synovial fluid. A CD8+ phenotype characterized the disease-linked clones, which were relatively rare in peripheral blood. Seemingly characteristic of ankylosing spondylitis blood was a TCR beta motif consisting of under 10 highly homologous variants. A subset of motif variants has previously been described in the synovial fluid and blood of reactive arthritis.

Libraries of TCR beta came from quantitative 5'-RACE with molecular barcodes. One entry per CDR3 protein results from TCRdb running MiXCR on the 5' RACE reads. There are under 850,000 distinct CDR3 sequences in the sample; roughly 19% occur only once, and 15% to 20% lies in the top ten. This clonotype was recorded a few times. Antigen unknown. The V end lost 9 bases, the J end lost 7 bases, and 17 bases lay between the germline ends. Germline CDR1 SGHRS, CDR2 YFSETQ. This CDR3 has 12 residues. This chain connects TRBV5-1 to TRBJ2-7, with TRBD1 as a possible D gene (6 bases). This clonotype originated in a male donor with ankylosing spondylitis. Material for sequencing was blood, either unsorted or a sorted T cell fraction (not recorded which). As DNA, the CDR3 is TGCGCCACGAGACAGGCCGAGGGGGAGCAGTACTTC. Translated: CATRQAEGEQYF.